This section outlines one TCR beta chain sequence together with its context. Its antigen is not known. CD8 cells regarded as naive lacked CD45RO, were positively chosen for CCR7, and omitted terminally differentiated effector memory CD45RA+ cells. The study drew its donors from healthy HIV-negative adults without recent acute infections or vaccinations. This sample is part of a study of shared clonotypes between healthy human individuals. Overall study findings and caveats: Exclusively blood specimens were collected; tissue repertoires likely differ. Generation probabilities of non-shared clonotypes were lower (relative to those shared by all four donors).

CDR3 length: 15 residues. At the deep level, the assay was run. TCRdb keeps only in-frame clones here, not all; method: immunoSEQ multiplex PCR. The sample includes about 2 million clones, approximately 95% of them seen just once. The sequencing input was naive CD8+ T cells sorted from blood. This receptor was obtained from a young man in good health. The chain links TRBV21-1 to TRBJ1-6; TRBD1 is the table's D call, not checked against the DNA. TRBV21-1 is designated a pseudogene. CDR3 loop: CASIRERSGQRLLHF. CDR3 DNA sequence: TGTGCCAGCATCAGGGAAAGATCGGGACAGAGGCTCCTCCACTTT.